This T cell receptor (beta chain) comes out of a study of radiotherapy plus CTLA-4 blockade in lung cancer. Study overall: Overall, approximately 17% of patients showed an objective response, while over 25% attained disease control. Overall study findings and caveats: Blood saw expansion of tumor-derived TCR clones after radiotherapy plus ipilimumab. Reportedly, early blood T cell clone dynamics best predicted response, with interferon-beta.

Focal radiation and CTLA-4 blockade (ipilimumab) were tested in chemo-refractory metastatic non-small-cell lung cancer patients. This table comes from immunoSEQ multiplex PCR, and its TCRdb copy is limited to in-frame clones, with some not included. Here the sample spans more than 75,000 clones, about 88% being singletons. About this clone itself: Its specificity is not known.

The material sequenced was peripheral blood, taken from a patient treated with radiotherapy plus ipilimumab. The TCR sequence derives from a human donor with non-small cell lung cancer who had stable disease on radiotherapy plus ipilimumab.

DNA for the CDR3: TGTGCCAGCTCAGCCTATGGAGAGACCCAGTACTTC. Translated, it gives CASSAYGETQYF. The genes are TRBV18 and TRBJ2-5, with D unclear. V lost 5 bases and J lost 4, with 8 bases in between. This CDR3 has 12 residues. The germline gives CDR1 KGHSH, CDR2 LQKENI.